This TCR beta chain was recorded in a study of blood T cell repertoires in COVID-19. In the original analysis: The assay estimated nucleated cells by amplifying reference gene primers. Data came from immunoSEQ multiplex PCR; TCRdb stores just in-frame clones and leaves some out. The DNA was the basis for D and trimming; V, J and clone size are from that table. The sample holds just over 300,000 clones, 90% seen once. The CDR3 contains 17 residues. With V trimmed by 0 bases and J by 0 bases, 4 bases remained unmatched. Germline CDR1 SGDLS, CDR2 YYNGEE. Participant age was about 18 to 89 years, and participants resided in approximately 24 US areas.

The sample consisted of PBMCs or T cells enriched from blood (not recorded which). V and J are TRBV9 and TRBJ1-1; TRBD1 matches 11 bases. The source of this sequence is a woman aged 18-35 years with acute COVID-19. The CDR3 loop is CASSVEGTGGLNTEAFF. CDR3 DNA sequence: TGTGCCAGCAGCGTAGAAGGGACAGGGGGTCTGAACACTGAAGCTTTCTTT.